The 18 T cell receptor beta chains below all came from one sample that was sequenced in a study of shared clonotypes between healthy human individuals. Selected positively for CCR7 and CD45RO-negative, naive CD8 cells excluded terminally differentiated effector memory CD45RA+ cells. Generated by immunoSEQ multiplex PCR, the TCRdb table keeps only in-frame clones and is missing some. Of about 2 million clones listed, about 95% are singletons. Sequenced input: naive CD8+ T cells sorted from blood. The receptors were sampled from a man aged 18-30 years in good health.

J is TRBJ1-6 and V is TRBV5-4; 8 bases agree with TRBD1. The CDR3 runs 13 residues. After removal of 2 bases from V and 16 bases from J, the junction contained 8 bases not matched to a gene. Germline assignment: CDR1 SGHNT and CDR2 YYREEE (reference sequence). The CDR3: CASSFTGGEVLHF. The DNA of the CDR3 is TGTGCCAGCAGCTTTACAGGGGGGGAGGTTCTCCACTTT.

This clone occurred once. This chain connects TRBV13 to TRBJ2-2; weak D call: TRBD1 (6 bases). The V gene lost 5 bases and the J gene lost 4 bases, with 11 bases spanning the gap. The CDR3 consists of 14 residues. Per the germline V gene, CDR1 is PRHDT and CDR2 is FYEKMQ (reference sequence). This CDR3 is CASSGGDATGELFF. The CDR3 DNA reads as TGTGCCAGCAGCGGGGGCGATGCCACCGGGGAGCTGTTTTTT.

CDR3 nucleotides: TGTGCCAGCAGTGAAAGCGGGCCGGACGAGCAGTACTTC. Its translation: CASSESGPDEQYF. The chain recombines TRBV6-1 with TRBJ2-7; weak D call: TRBD2 (6 bases). The CDR3 spans 13 residues. Per the germline V gene, CDR1 is MNHNS and CDR2 is SASEGT. V was trimmed by 2 bases and J by 5 bases, leaving 10 bases between them.

The chain combines TRBV4-1 with TRBJ2-7, with TRBD1 matching 7 bases. Germline V gives CDR1 MGHRA, CDR2 YSYEKL. The CDR3 length is 16 residues. The V and J ends lost 4 bases and 0 bases, in that order; junction bases with no gene match: 9. The CDR3 loop reads CASSLLQGPNSYEQYF. The CDR3 coding sequence is TGCGCCAGCAGCCTTTTACAGGGGCCTAACTCCTACGAGCAGTACTTC.

The chain joins TRBV7-9 to TRBJ1-3; D is unresolved. The CDR3 has 14 residues. Trimming removed 5 bases at V and 0 bases at J, with 8 bases between. Germline V gene sequence: CDR1 SEHNR, CDR2 FQNEAQ (reference sequence). CDR3 bases: TGTGCCAGCAGCGGAGAGGGCTCTGGAAACACCATATATTTT. Translating gives CASSGEGSGNTIYF.

This chain joins TRBV15 and TRBJ2-7; D unresolved. The CDR3 is 14 amino acids. Germline CDR1 is LNHNV and CDR2 is YYDKDF (reference sequence). Trimming pared 0 bases from V and 6 bases from J, leaving 12 bases between. The CDR3 sequence: CATSRDMGVGEQYF. The CDR3, as DNA: TGTGCCACCAGCAGAGATATGGGTGTGGGCGAGCAGTACTTC. Together with reference TRBV15 and TRBJ2-7, the CDR3 gives the full variable domain: DAMVIQNPRYQVTQFGKPVTLSCSQTLNHNVMYWYQQKSSQAPKLLFHYYDKDFNNEADTPDNFQSRRPNTSFCFLDIRSPGLGDTAMYLCATSRDMGVGEQYFGPGTRLTVT.

This rearrangement joins TRBV5-8 to TRBJ2-6, with D perhaps TRBD1 (6 bases). Germline CDR1 is SGHTS and CDR2 is YDEGEE. V was trimmed by 0 bases and J by 0 bases, leaving 16 bases between them. The CDR3 contains 19 residues. The CDR3: CASSLVWTDVLSGANVLTF. In DNA form, the CDR3 reads TGTGCCAGCAGCTTGGTGTGGACAGACGTACTCTCTGGGGCCAACGTCCTGACTTTC.

The V gene is TRBV10-3, the J gene TRBJ2-2; possible D gene TRBD2, 5 bases. V lost 2 bases and J lost 1, with 14 bases in between. Germline assignment: CDR1 ENHRY and CDR2 SYGVKD. The CDR3 sequence is 17 residues long. CDR3 DNA sequence: TGTGCCATCAGTGAGCCCTTAGCTAGCAAGAACACCGGGGAGCTGTTTTTT. Protein: CAISEPLASKNTGELFF.

The V and J genes are TRBV19 and TRBJ1-4; D is uncertain. Germline V gene lookup returns CDR1 LNHDA and CDR2 SQIVND (reference sequence). This CDR3 has 15 residues. The germline V and J ends were trimmed by 2 bases and 0 bases, with 7 bases remaining between them. The CDR3 DNA reads as TGTGCCAGTAGTATATCCGGGCCAACTAATGAAAAACTGTTTTTT. Protein sequence: CASSISGPTNEKLFF. Filled out from reference TRBV19 and TRBJ1-4, the complete variable domain reads DGGITQSPKYLFRKEGQNVTLSCEQNLNHDAMYWYRQDPGQGLRLIYYSQIVNDFQKGDIAEGYSVSREKKESFPLTVTSAQKNPTAFYLCASSISGPTNEKLFFGSGTQLSVL.

As to this clone: An end of the junction differs from the germline gene, which may be a read error. The V gene is TRBV20-1, the J gene TRBJ2-7; D assignment may be TRBD1 or TRBD2 (6 bases each). This CDR3 has 11 residues. Per the germline V gene, CDR1 is DFQATT and CDR2 is SNEGSKA (reference sequence). CDR3 DNA sequence: TGCAGTGCTAGAGAAGGGGGGCCGAGGAGCTTC. This encodes CSAREGGPRSF.

The chain employs TRBV27 and TRBJ2-1, with TRBD2 as a possible D gene (5 bases). Per the germline V gene, CDR1 is MNHEY and CDR2 is SMNVEV (reference sequence). This CDR3 is built from 13 residues. Trimming took 5 bases from V and 9 from J, leaving 14 bases between them. Written as DNA, the CDR3 is TGTGCCAGCAGTAGCGGAGCGAACTTTGAGCAGTTCTTC. Residues: CASSSGANFEQFF.

V and J are TRBV19 and TRBJ2-1; 7 bases are a match to TRBD2. The CDR3 is 14 amino acids. The germline V gene has CDR1 LNHDA and CDR2 SQIVND (reference sequence). Trimming removed 6 bases from V and 3 bases from J; junction bases left unmatched: 5. This CDR3 reads CASRGDYFYNEQFF. The CDR3 DNA reads TGTGCCAGTAGGGGGGACTACTTCTACAATGAGCAGTTCTTC.

A few counts support this clone. J is TRBJ2-7 and V is TRBV5-8; D is perhaps TRBD2 (5 bases). The CDR3 extends over 11 amino acids. V lost 6 bases, J lost 4 bases, and 8 bases lay in between. Germline loops: CDR1 SGHTS, CDR2 YDEGEE. The CDR3 loop is CASTPGYEQYF. CDR3 sequence (DNA): TGTGCCAGCACCCCGGGATACGAGCAGTACTTC.

The chain combines TRBV27 with TRBJ1-4, with D uncertain. V was shortened by 6 bases and J by 7 bases, with 12 bases between the two germline ends. CDR3 size: 13 residues. CDR1 and CDR2 from the germline V gene are MNHEY and SMNVEV (reference sequence). CDR3: CASRPNIAEKLFF. DNA for the CDR3: TGTGCCAGCAGACCGAATATTGCTGAAAAACTGTTTTTT.

J is TRBJ2-1 and V is TRBV27; 7 nucleotides align to TRBD1. Looked up from germline, CDR1 is MNHEY and CDR2 is SMNVEV (reference sequence). The CDR3 loop spans 16 amino acids. J lost 4 bases, V lost 3 bases, and 9 bases had no gene match. DNA for the CDR3: TGTGCCAGCAGTTTTTCTGGACAGGATTTGTACAATGAGCAGTTCTTC. Protein product: CASSFSGQDLYNEQFF.

This clone has more than one count but fewer than ten. Other DNA sequences in the same sample also yield this CDR3. The chain recombines TRBV6-6 with TRBJ1-1; the D is unclear. This CDR3 spans 10 amino acids. V gave up 2 bases and J gave up 5 bases, with 0 bases separating them. Germline V gene sequence: CDR1 MNHNY, CDR2 SVGAGI (reference sequence). The CDR3 sequence: CASSYTEAFF. For the CDR3, the DNA is TGTGCCAGCAGTTACACTGAAGCTTTCTTT.

The chain couples TRBV4-1 to TRBJ2-2; tentative D call: TRBD2 (5 bases). Germline CDR1 MGHRA, CDR2 YSYEKL. Trimming shortened V by 1 base and J by 3 bases, and 12 bases separated the two germline ends. The CDR3 is made up of 16 amino acids. DNA for the CDR3: TGCGCCAGCAGCCAAGCAACTACCGGGGACACCGGGGAGCTGTTTTTT. It codes for CASSQATTGDTGELFF.

The chain joins TRBV10-1 to TRBJ1-2; no clear D gene. Trimming removed 3 bases at V and 5 bases at J, with 10 bases between. The germline V gene encodes CDR1 WNHNN and CDR2 SYGVQD (reference sequence). CDR3 size: 13 residues. The CDR3 bases are TGCGCCAGCAGTGAACCCCCTCCTTATGGCTACACCTTC. This sequence encodes CASSEPPPYGYTF.